One sample yielded the 32 T cell receptor beta chains listed below, sequenced in a study of Graves' ophthalmopathy and Graves' hyperthyroidism. RNA transcripts served as template for amplifying TCR beta CDR3 sequences. In the first round, RT-PCR was carried out with HTBI primers, and a multiplex PCR formed the second round. TCRdb re-called the multiplex PCR reads with MiXCR, one entry per CDR3 protein. The table includes about 740,000 distinct CDR3 sequences, 35% to 50% detected once. Source material: peripheral blood. The receptor set was obtained from an adult man with Graves' ophthalmopathy.

There are many counts of this clonotype. The rearrangement joins TRBV11-2 to TRBJ2-2; D gene unclear. This CDR3 is built from 15 residues. Germline CDR1 SGHAT, CDR2 FQNNGV. Trimming left V 1 base short and J 1 base short, with 7 bases between. The chain's CDR3 is CASSLGPGNTGELFF. DNA of the CDR3: TGTGCCAGCAGCTTAGGACCAGGGAACACCGGGGAGCTGTTTTTT.

Ten or more counts support this clonotype. The chain employs TRBV15 and TRBJ1-1; 7 bases line up with TRBD1. Trimming removed 8 bases from V and 3 bases from J; junction bases left unmatched: 6. CDR3 length: 13 amino acids. Germline V gives CDR1 LNHNV, CDR2 YYDKDF (reference sequence). The CDR3: CATGTGVDTEAFF. The CDR3 DNA reads as TGTGCCACCGGTACAGGGGTGGACACTGAAGCTTTCTTT.

The V gene is TRBV7-9, the J gene TRBJ1-4; weak D call: TRBD1 (5 bases). V lost 5 bases to trimming and J lost 7 bases, with 14 bases between them. Germline V gives CDR1 SEHNR, CDR2 FQNEAQ (reference sequence). The CDR3 contains 14 residues. CDR3 DNA sequence: TGTGCCAGCAGCCCGGGACGGAACACTGAAAAACTGTTTTTT. As protein: CASSPGRNTEKLFF. Filled out from reference TRBV7-9 and TRBJ1-4, the complete variable domain reads DTGVSQNPRHKITKRGQNVTFRCDPISEHNRLYWYRQTLGQGPEFLTYFQNEAQLEKSRLLSDRFSAERPKGSFSTLEIQRTEQGDSAMYLCASSPGRNTEKLFFGSGTQLSVL.

This clonotype was seen more than once but under ten times. The V and J genes are TRBV12-3 or TRBV12-4 and TRBJ2-7; the D is unclear. The CDR3 extends over 11 amino acids. The V and J ends lost 4 bases and 7 bases respectively, with 8 bases between them. The CDR3 coding sequence is TGTGCCAGCAGTTCTGACGAGGAGCAGTACTTC. This encodes CASSSDEEQYF.

This clonotype was seen only a few times. The chain is built from TRBV12-3 or TRBV12-4 and TRBJ2-6, with D possibly being TRBD1 (6 bases). Trimming shortened V by 6 bases and J by 3 bases, and 15 bases separated the two germline ends. This CDR3 spans 16 amino acids. DNA of the CDR3: TGTGCCAGCAGAGGCAGGGGAACTTTTGGGGCCAACGTCCTGACTTTC. Protein: CASRGRGTFGANVLTF.

This clonotype appeared a few times. The V call is TRBV5-5, the J call TRBJ2-5; weak D call: TRBD2 (6 bases). The CDR3 extends over 14 amino acids. The germline V gene encodes CDR1 SGHKS and CDR2 YYEKEE (reference sequence). The V end was cut by 2 bases, the J end by 2 bases, with 10 bases between. The CDR3 is CASSFRGNQETQYF. The CDR3 nucleotides read TGTGCCAGCAGCTTTCGCGGGAATCAAGAGACCCAGTACTTC.

This clonotype was picked up many times. The CDR3 DNA reads as TGTGCCAGCAGCCCCGTAGTAGGCTCACCCCTCCACTTT. Amino acid sequence: CASSPVVGSPLHF. V gene TRBV7-9 combines with J gene TRBJ1-6, with D hard to call. V was pared by 5 bases and J by 10 bases, with 12 bases between. Germline lookup yields CDR1 SEHNR and CDR2 FQNEAQ (reference sequence). The CDR3 sequence is 13 residues long. Complete variable domain (other parts from reference TRBV7-9 and TRBJ1-6): DTGVSQNPRHKITKRGQNVTFRCDPISEHNRLYWYRQTLGQGPEFLTYFQNEAQLEKSRLLSDRFSAERPKGSFSTLEIQRTEQGDSAMYLCASSPVVGSPLHFGNGTRLTVT.

The chain recombines TRBV6-6 with TRBJ2-2; D may be TRBD2 (6 bases). The CDR3 totals 17 residues. The germline V gene encodes CDR1 MNHNY and CDR2 SVGAGI (reference sequence). Trimming took 6 bases from V and 5 from J, leaving 22 bases between them. CDR3 protein: CASSRWNGGSETGELFF. CDR3 DNA sequence: TGTGCCAGCAGCCGCTGGAACGGGGGTTCCGAGACCGGGGAGCTGTTTTTT.

This clonotype turned up a few times. The CDR3 bases are TGTGCCAGCAGGTCCGGGACAGGGTTGCCCGAGCAGTACTTC. It is translated as CASRSGTGLPEQYF. The chain carries TRBV7-2 and TRBJ2-7; TRBD1 matches at 9 bases. Germline V CDR1 and CDR2: SGHTA, FQGNSA. The CDR3 has 14 residues. Trimming took 6 bases from V and 6 from J; bases not matched to a gene: 9. The full variable domain, rest sourced from reference TRBV7-2 and TRBJ2-7, is GAGVSQSPSNKVTEKGKDVELRCDPISGHTALYWYRQSLGQGLEFLIYFQGNSAPDKSGLPSDRFSAERTGGSVSTLTIQRTQQEDSAVYLCASRSGTGLPEQYFGPGTRLTVT.

This clonotype came up once. The rearrangement uses TRBV11-1 and TRBJ2-2, with TRBD2 identical over 12 bases. V lost 5 bases, J lost 2 bases, and 6 bases stayed unmatched. Germline V CDR1 and CDR2: SGHAT, FQDESV (reference sequence). The CDR3 covers 17 residues. The CDR3, as DNA: TGTGCCAGCAGCGTCTCACTAGCGGGAGGCAACACCGGGGAGCTGTTTTTT. Protein sequence: CASSVSLAGGNTGELFF.

For this clonotype: Only one base separates this from a far larger clonotype, so it likely reflects a read error. This chain connects TRBV10-3 to TRBJ2-5; D is possibly TRBD1 (5 bases). The V and J ends lost 6 bases and 5 bases respectively, with 7 bases between them. There are 11 residues in the CDR3. Per germline, CDR1 ENHRY and CDR2 SYGVKD. CDR3 bases: TGTGCCATCAGACAGGAGGAGACCCAGTACTTC. The encoded protein is CAIRQEETQYF.

On this clonotype itself: Without the conserved terminal phenylalanine or tryptophan, this CDR3 likely stems from a read error. The gene calls are TRBV7-2 and TRBJ2-7; TRBD2 might be the D (6 bases). V gave up 5 bases and J gave up 4 bases, with 9 bases separating them. This CDR3 contains 12 residues. Per the germline V gene, CDR1 is SGHTA and CDR2 is FQGNSA. The DNA of the CDR3 is TGTGCCAGCAGCCCCGGGGGTTACGAGCAGTACTGC. This sequence encodes CASSPGGYEQYC.

V usage is TRBV10-3 and J usage is TRBJ1-6; possible D gene TRBD1, 6 bases. The V end lost 8 bases, the J end lost 7 bases, and 15 bases lay between the germline ends. The CDR3 loop spans 14 amino acids. Looked up from germline, CDR1 is ENHRY and CDR2 is SYGVKD. CDR3 nucleotide sequence: TGTGCCATCGCGCAGGGGCCTGGGAATTCACCCCTCCACTTT. Protein: CAIAQGPGNSPLHF.

There are many counts of this clonotype. This chain links TRBV2 with TRBJ2-7; D may be TRBD2 (5 bases). The germline gives CDR1 SNHLY, CDR2 FYNNEI. Trimming removed 6 bases at V and 2 bases at J, with 14 bases between. This CDR3 has 14 amino acids. The CDR3 reads CASSQFQRAYEQYF. For the CDR3, the DNA is TGTGCCAGCAGCCAGTTCCAGAGGGCCTACGAGCAGTACTTC.

About this clonotype: A read error may account for a junction end that differs from germline. The chain joins TRBV10-2 to TRBJ2-7; 9 bases align to TRBD2. The length of the CDR3 is 16 residues. In germline, CDR1 is WSHSY, CDR2 SAAADI. The CDR3 bases are TGTGCCAGCAGCGCCGTAGCGGGAGCAGGGACCGGGGAGCAGTACTTC. This gives the protein CASSAVAGAGTGEQYF.

The chain is built from TRBV29-1 and TRBJ2-5, with D unresolved. The CDR3 totals 16 residues. Trimming took off 7 bases at V and 2 bases at J, with 23 bases between the two ends. Germline CDR1 and CDR2: SQVTM and ANQGSEA. The CDR3 coding sequence is TGCAGCGCCAGCAGCCAAGCCCAGGTACTACAAGAGACCCAGTACTTC. This sequence encodes CSASSQAQVLQETQYF.

This chain connects TRBV12-3 or TRBV12-4 to TRBJ2-3; the match to TRBD2 covers 8 bases. Unmatched junction bases numbered 10, after V lost 3 bases and J lost 5 bases. CDR3 size: 16 residues. The CDR3 coding sequence is TGTGCCAGCAGTTTGACCCCGACTAGCGTAGTAGATACGCAGTATTTT. It yields the protein CASSLTPTSVVDTQYF.

In its sample, this clonotype was seen a few times. The chain links TRBV7-3 to TRBJ2-6; no clear D gene. V lost 7 bases, J lost 2 bases, and 9 bases lay in between. Looked up from germline, CDR1 is SGHTA and CDR2 is FQGTGA. CDR3 length: 14 amino acids. The CDR3 reads CASMESAGANVLTF. The CDR3 nucleotides are TGTGCCAGCATGGAATCCGCTGGGGCCAACGTCCTGACTTTC.

This clonotype has ten or more counts. The rearrangement joins TRBV9 to TRBJ1-1; 7 nucleotides agree with TRBD1. Trimming removed 3 bases from V and 5 bases from J; junction bases left unmatched: 7. CDR3 size: 14 residues. Germline lookup yields CDR1 SGDLS and CDR2 YYNGEE. The CDR3 spells CASSEGQQGTEAFF. The CDR3 nucleotides read TGTGCCAGCAGCGAAGGACAACAGGGGACTGAAGCTTTCTTT.

With respect to this clonotype: Just one base apart from a much larger clone, this may be a read error. The chain uses TRBV25-1 and TRBJ2-2; a possible D gene is TRBD2 (6 bases). The germline V gene encodes CDR1 MGHDK and CDR2 SYGVNS. The CDR3 spans 14 residues. The V gene lost 9 bases and the J gene lost 7 bases, with 18 bases spanning the gap. The CDR3 loop reads CASSPWRGGGELFF. DNA for the CDR3: TGTGCCAGTAGTCCCTGGAGGGGAGGCGGGGAGCTGTTTTTT.

The table lists this clonotype with many counts. The chain employs TRBV12-3 or TRBV12-4 and TRBJ1-2; 7 nucleotides line up with TRBD1. CDR3 length: 13 residues. Trimming cost V 6 bases and J 2 bases; bases outside gene matches: 3. This CDR3 is CASRSDRNYGYTF. For the CDR3, the DNA is TGTGCCAGCAGGTCGGACAGGAACTATGGCTACACCTTC.

The chain combines TRBV20-1 with TRBJ2-1, with D tentatively TRBD1 (5 bases). The V end lost 0 bases, the J end lost 6 bases, and 12 bases lay between the germline ends. The CDR3 sequence is 14 residues long. Per germline, CDR1 DFQATT and CDR2 SNEGSKA (reference sequence). This CDR3 is CSARDIQGGNEQFF. CDR3 sequence (DNA): TGCAGTGCTAGAGATATCCAGGGTGGCAATGAGCAGTTCTTC.

A note on this clonotype: Being one base from a much bigger clone, this may be a read error. The chain has TRBV19 and TRBJ2-6; the D is unclear. Between the trimmed V and J ends, which lost 5 bases and 0 bases, there was a span of 8 bases. This CDR3 region has 15 residues. Germline lookup yields CDR1 LNHDA and CDR2 SQIVND (reference sequence). CDR3 amino acids: CASSLGNSGANVLTF. CDR3 nucleotide sequence: TGTGCCAGTAGTCTGGGAAACTCTGGGGCCAACGTCCTGACTTTC.

This rearrangement joins TRBV7-6 to TRBJ2-7; D remains unclear. V was shortened by 0 bases and J by 6 bases, with 9 bases between the two germline ends. The CDR3 length is 13 residues. Germline CDR1 SGHVS, CDR2 FNYEAQ. The CDR3 loop reads CASSLALVGEQYF. CDR3 DNA: TGTGCCAGCAGCTTAGCTTTGGTGGGCGAGCAGTACTTC.

In this sample, this clonotype turned up many times. Here the CDR3 reads CASSYSSVKFGQPQHF. The CDR3 nucleotides read TGTGCCAGCAGTTACTCGTCAGTAAAGTTCGGTCAGCCCCAGCATTTT. The genes are TRBV6-6 and TRBJ1-5; D gene uncertain. Germline V gives CDR1 MNHNY, CDR2 SVGAGI (reference sequence). V dropped 0 bases and J dropped 6 bases, with 15 bases sitting between them. This CDR3 has 16 residues.

This chain joins TRBV25-1 and TRBJ2-2; D possibly corresponds to TRBD2 (6 bases). Germline values: CDR1 MGHDK, CDR2 SYGVNS. The length of the CDR3 is 11 residues. V was trimmed by 11 bases and J by 7 bases, leaving 11 bases between them. CDR3 residues: CAGGRIGELFF. CDR3 bases: TGTGCCGGAGGGAGGATCGGGGAGCTGTTTTTT.

This clonotype was detected ten times or more. The gene calls are TRBV7-9 and TRBJ1-2; the D gene is possibly TRBD1 (5 bases). V lost 1 base, J lost 6 bases, and 12 bases lay in between. CDR3 length: 14 amino acids. Germline CDR1 is SEHNR and CDR2 is FQNEAQ (reference sequence). The CDR3 here is CASSLEAGHDGYTF. The CDR3, as DNA: TGTGCCAGCAGCTTAGAGGCAGGACATGATGGCTACACCTTC.

This clonotype occurred many times. This chain joins TRBV29-1 and TRBJ2-5; D ambiguous. The length of the CDR3 is 14 residues. Deletions cut 4 bases from V and 1 base from J, with 13 bases between. Germline values: CDR1 SQVTM, CDR2 ANQGSEA. This CDR3 reads CSVGGTLTQETQYF. CDR3 nucleotides: TGCAGCGTTGGAGGCACGCTTACCCAAGAGACCCAGTACTTC. The full variable domain, in which reference TRBV29-1 and TRBJ2-5 provide the parts outside the CDR3, is SAVISQKPSRDICQRGTSLTIQCQVDSQVTMMFWYRQQPGQSLTLIATANQGSEATYESGFVIDKFPISRPNLTFSTLTVSNMSPEDSSIYLCSVGGTLTQETQYFGPGTRLLVL.

As for this clonotype: A much larger clone lies a single base off, so this may be a read error. V and J are TRBV10-3 and TRBJ1-4; D is uncertain. Germline V CDR1 and CDR2: ENHRY, SYGVKD. The CDR3 contains 14 residues. V was trimmed by 4 bases and J by 8 bases, leaving 14 bases between them. CDR3 protein: CAISAPSDNEKLFF. The CDR3 DNA reads as TGTGCCATCAGTGCCCCGTCTGATAACGAAAAACTGTTTTTT.

Comment on this clonotype: A read error is likely, as this CDR3 ends without the conserved phenylalanine or tryptophan. The gene calls are TRBV12-3 or TRBV12-4 and TRBJ2-2; 8 bases are shared with TRBD1. After removal of 6 bases from V and 4 bases from J, the junction contained 4 bases not matched to a gene. The CDR3 runs 14 residues. CDR3: CASRRTGRTGELFS. The CDR3, as DNA: TGTGCCAGCAGGCGGACAGGGCGCACCGGGGAGCTGTTTTCT.

V gene TRBV24-1 combines with J gene TRBJ2-2, with D tentatively TRBD1 or TRBD2 (5 bases each). The CDR3 sequence is 16 residues long. V was shortened by 4 bases and J by 1 base, with 12 bases between the two germline ends. Germline values: CDR1 KGHDR, CDR2 SFDVKD. CDR3 coding DNA: TGTGCCACCAGTGACCCTTCGGGACGGAACACCGGGGAGCTGTTTTTT. Translating it yields CATSDPSGRNTGELFF.

This clonotype has a single count. The chain recombines TRBV5-5 with TRBJ2-7, with no clear D. V dropped 4 bases and J dropped 2 bases, with 16 bases sitting between them. This CDR3 has 15 amino acids. Per germline, CDR1 SGHKS and CDR2 YYEKEE (reference sequence). CDR3 coding DNA: TGTGCCAGCAGCCAAGGAGACTCACGCACCTACGAGCAGTACTTC. Its protein is CASSQGDSRTYEQYF.